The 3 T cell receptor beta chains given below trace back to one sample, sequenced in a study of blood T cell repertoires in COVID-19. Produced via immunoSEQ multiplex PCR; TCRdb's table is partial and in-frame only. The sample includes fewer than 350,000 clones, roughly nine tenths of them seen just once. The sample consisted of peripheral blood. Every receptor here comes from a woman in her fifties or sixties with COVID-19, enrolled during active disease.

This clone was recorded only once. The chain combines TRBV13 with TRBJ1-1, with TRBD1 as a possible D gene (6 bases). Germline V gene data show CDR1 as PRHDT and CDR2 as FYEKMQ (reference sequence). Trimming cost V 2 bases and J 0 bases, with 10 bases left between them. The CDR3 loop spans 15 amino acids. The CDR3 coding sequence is TGTGCCAGCAGCTTAAAGACAGGATTGAACACTGAAGCTTTCTTT. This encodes CASSLKTGLNTEAFF.

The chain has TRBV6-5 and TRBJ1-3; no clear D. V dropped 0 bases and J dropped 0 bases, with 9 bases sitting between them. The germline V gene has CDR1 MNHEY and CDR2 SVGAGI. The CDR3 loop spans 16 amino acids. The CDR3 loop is CASSYSALHSGNTIYF. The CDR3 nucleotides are TGTGCCAGCAGTTACTCGGCCCTCCACTCTGGAAACACCATATATTTT.

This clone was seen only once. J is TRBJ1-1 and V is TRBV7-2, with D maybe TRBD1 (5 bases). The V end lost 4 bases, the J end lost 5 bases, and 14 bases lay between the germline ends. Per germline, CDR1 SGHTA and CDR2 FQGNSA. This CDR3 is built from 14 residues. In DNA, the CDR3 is TGTGCCAGCAGCTGGCAAGGGGCGGTTACTGAAGCTTTCTTT. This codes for CASSWQGAVTEAFF.